The 24 T cell receptor beta chains below were found in one sample sequenced in a study of blood T cell repertoires in COVID-19. Here immunoSEQ multiplex PCR was the method, and the copy in TCRdb shows in-frame clones only, minus some. Altogether approximately 82,000 clones are present, around 85% being singletons, with the ten largest covering around 11%. The material sequenced was peripheral blood. The receptors were sampled from a woman between 65 and 79 years old with active or convalescent COVID-19.

The chain links TRBV9 to TRBJ2-3; 12 bases line up with TRBD2. Trimming took 0 bases from V and 0 from J; bases not matched to a gene: 5. This CDR3 has 18 residues. The germline CDR1 and CDR2 sequences are SGDLS and YYNGEE. DNA for the CDR3: TGTGCCAGCAGCGTAGAACTAGCGGGGGGACTTAGCACAGATACGCAGTATTTT. Translated, it gives CASSVELAGGLSTDTQYF. Combining the CDR3 with reference TRBV9 and TRBJ2-3 gives the whole variable domain DSGVTQTPKHLITATGQRVTLRCSPRSGDLSVYWYQQSLDQGLQFLIQYYNGEERAKGNILERFSAQQFPDLHSELNLSSLELGDSALYFCASSVELAGGLSTDTQYFGPGTRLTVL.

The CDR3 protein is CASSQVFVDTQYF. CDR3 coding DNA: TGTGCCAGCAGCCAAGTTTTCGTAGATACGCAGTATTTT. The chain has TRBV3-1 (or the pseudogene TRBV3-2) and TRBJ2-3; no reliable D call. The CDR3 spans 13 residues. The germline CDR1 and CDR2 sequences are LGHDT and YNNKEL (reference sequence). V lost 1 base, J lost 5 bases, and 7 bases lay in between.

The chain recombines TRBV2 with TRBJ1-1; 8 nucleotides agree with TRBD1. Trimming took 5 bases from V and 1 from J; bases not matched to a gene: 6. CDR1 and CDR2 (germline): SNHLY, FYNNEI. The CDR3 extends over 15 amino acids. The CDR3 sequence: CASSFSGTGNTEAFF. The DNA of the CDR3 is TGTGCCAGCAGTTTTTCCGGGACAGGGAACACTGAAGCTTTCTTT.

CDR3 residues: CASSLGVGVETQYF. In DNA, the CDR3 is TGTGCCAGCAGCTTAGGCGTAGGGGTTGAGACCCAGTACTTC. This chain joins TRBV7-9 and TRBJ2-5, with a tentative D call TRBD1 (5 bases). CDR3 size: 14 residues. Germline V gives CDR1 SEHNR, CDR2 FQNEAQ (reference sequence). Trimming pared 1 base from V and 5 bases from J, leaving 11 bases between. The full variable domain, its missing parts supplied by reference TRBV7-9 and TRBJ2-5, is DTGVSQNPRHKITKRGQNVTFRCDPISEHNRLYWYRQTLGQGPEFLTYFQNEAQLEKSRLLSDRFSAERPKGSFSTLEIQRTEQGDSAMYLCASSLGVGVETQYFGPGTRLLVL.

The V gene is TRBV2, the J gene TRBJ2-2; 9 bases agree with TRBD1. Trimming cost V 6 bases and J 2 bases; bases outside gene matches: 7. This CDR3 has 16 amino acids. CDR1 is SNHLY, CDR2 FYNNEI, per germline. The CDR3 here is CASSEWTGANTGELFF. The CDR3 DNA sequence: TGTGCCAGCAGCGAATGGACAGGGGCCAACACCGGGGAGCTGTTTTTT.

V gene TRBV27 combines with J gene TRBJ2-6; D perhaps matches TRBD1 (6 bases). CDR1 MNHEY and CDR2 SMNVEV come from the germline V gene (reference sequence). V was cut by 4 bases and J by 1 base, with 20 bases left in between. This CDR3 comprises 19 residues. This CDR3 reads CASSSPFSRGGSGANVLTF. The CDR3 DNA sequence: TGTGCCAGCAGTTCCCCTTTCAGCAGGGGTGGATCTGGGGCCAACGTCCTGACTTTC.

The chain joins TRBV28 to TRBJ1-4; D uncertain. The germline gives CDR1 MDHEN, CDR2 SYDVKM. This CDR3 is built from 15 residues. V was pared by 6 bases and J by 7 bases, with 18 bases between. Written as DNA, the CDR3 is TGTGCCAGCAGCCATGATGGGTTCGGGGTTGAAAAACTGTTTTTT. Amino acids: CASSHDGFGVEKLFF.

This clone was seen more than once but under ten times. The chain links TRBV2 to TRBJ2-1, with D possibly TRBD2 on 7 matching bases. V lost 7 bases and J lost 3, with 16 bases in between. The CDR3 sequence is 15 residues long. Germline V CDR1 and CDR2: SNHLY, FYNNEI. The DNA of the CDR3 is TGTGCCAGCACGGTTGAGGGGGGGAGCTACAATGAGCAGTTCTTC. This encodes CASTVEGGSYNEQFF. The complete variable domain, with remaining parts taken from reference TRBV2 and TRBJ2-1, reads EPEVTQTPSHQVTQMGQEVILRCVPISNHLYFYWYRQILGQKVEFLVSFYNNEISEKSEIFDDQFSVERPDGSNFTLKIRSTKLEDSAMYFCASTVEGGSYNEQFFGPGTRLTVL.

The chain uses TRBV18 and TRBJ1-6; tentatively, D is TRBD1 (5 bases). Germline V gene sequence: CDR1 KGHSH, CDR2 LQKENI. The length of the CDR3 is 14 residues. Trimming removed 5 bases at V and 10 bases at J, with 15 bases between. For the CDR3, the DNA is TGTGCCAGCTCAGGGGGGGGAGAATCCTCACCCCTCCACTTT. Protein: CASSGGGESSPLHF.

The chain carries TRBV5-1 and TRBJ2-5, with 10 bases identical to TRBD1. V lost 1 base to trimming and J lost 9 bases; unmatched junction nucleotides: 18. The CDR3 extends over 18 amino acids. Germline CDR1 and CDR2: SGHRS and YFSETQ. As DNA, the CDR3 is TGCGCCAGCAGCTTGTTGGCCGGGTCGGGACAGGGGTATGCGGCCCAGTACTTC. Amino acids: CASSLLAGSGQGYAAQYF.

V is TRBV18 and J is TRBJ2-3; 8 nucleotides line up with TRBD2. V was pared by 3 bases and J by 7 bases, with 9 bases of the junction left unmatched. This CDR3 is built from 15 residues. Germline V gives CDR1 KGHSH, CDR2 LQKENI. The CDR3, as DNA: TGTGCCAGCTCACCGCCAGCCCGCGGGGGGAATACGCAGTATTTT. This sequence encodes CASSPPARGGNTQYF.

CDR3 amino acids: CASSKGLAVEQYF. The CDR3 DNA sequence: TGTGCCAGCAGTAAAGGGCTAGCGGTTGAGCAGTACTTC. This chain connects TRBV27 to TRBJ2-7; 7 bases are shared with TRBD2. The junction had 8 bases not matched to a gene; V was cut back by 5 bases and J by 7 bases. The CDR3 is 13 residues long. The V gene's germline CDR1 is MNHEY and CDR2 SMNVEV (reference sequence).

The chain joins TRBV9 to TRBJ2-1, with unresolved D. Germline V gives CDR1 SGDLS, CDR2 YYNGEE. The V end lost 3 bases, the J end lost 7 bases, and 5 bases lay between the germline ends. CDR3 length: 11 amino acids. CDR3 DNA sequence: TGTGCCAGCAGCGGCCGGAATGAGCAGTTCTTC. Its protein product is CASSGRNEQFF. Filled out from reference TRBV9 and TRBJ2-1, the complete variable domain reads DSGVTQTPKHLITATGQRVTLRCSPRSGDLSVYWYQQSLDQGLQFLIQYYNGEERAKGNILERFSAQQFPDLHSELNLSSLELGDSALYFCASSGRNEQFFGPGTRLTVL.

The chain carries TRBV9 and TRBJ2-7; 7 bases are a match to TRBD1. With V trimmed by 0 bases and J by 0 bases, 3 bases remained unmatched. The CDR3 length is 15 residues. Germline V gene lookup returns CDR1 SGDLS and CDR2 YYNGEE. CDR3 protein: CASSVAGTDSYEQYF. The CDR3 bases are TGTGCCAGCAGCGTAGCCGGGACAGACTCCTACGAGCAGTACTTC.

The gene calls are TRBV5-1 and TRBJ2-2, with D unresolved. In germline, CDR1 is SGHRS, CDR2 YFSETQ. The CDR3 has 14 amino acids. V lost 4 bases to trimming and J lost 4 bases, with 11 bases between them. CDR3 sequence: CASSPTEGTGELFF. The CDR3 coding sequence is TGCGCCAGCAGCCCGACTGAAGGCACCGGGGAGCTGTTTTTT.

The chain combines TRBV5-3 with TRBJ2-4; D is perhaps TRBD1 (6 bases). TRBV5-3 counts as an open reading frame of uncertain function. The CDR3 loop spans 16 amino acids. V gave up 4 bases and J gave up 3 bases, with 17 bases separating them. DNA for the CDR3: TGTGCCAGAAGCAATCCCCAGGGGCCGGACAAAAACATTCAGTACTTC. This encodes CARSNPQGPDKNIQYF.

The rearrangement joins TRBV6-4 to TRBJ2-2, with TRBD1 as a possible D gene (5 bases). The V end lost 4 bases, the J end lost 0 bases, and 12 bases lay between the germline ends. CDR1 and CDR2 from the germline V gene are MRHNA and SNTAGT. The CDR3 runs 16 residues. CDR3 in amino acids: CASSAVGDTNTGELFF. CDR3 sequence (DNA): TGTGCCAGCAGTGCCGTAGGGGATACGAACACCGGGGAGCTGTTTTTT.

The chain recombines TRBV4-1 with TRBJ1-2; D not resolved. CDR3 size: 15 residues. The V gene's germline CDR1 is MGHRA and CDR2 YSYEKL. V was trimmed by 1 base and J by 8 bases, leaving 17 bases between them. The DNA of the CDR3 is TGCGCCAGCAGCCAAGTAACCGGAGGGAGTCGCGGCTACACCTTC. Protein sequence: CASSQVTGGSRGYTF.

The V gene is TRBV24-1, the J gene TRBJ2-1, with 11 bases fitting TRBD2. Germline loops: CDR1 KGHDR, CDR2 SFDVKD. Trimming at V came to 4 bases and at J to 4 bases, leaving 5 bases not matched to a gene. CDR3 size: 16 residues. CDR3: CATSDPTSGGYNEQFF. CDR3 bases: TGTGCCACCAGTGACCCCACTAGCGGGGGATACAATGAGCAGTTCTTC.

The chain is built from TRBV7-2 and TRBJ2-4; 9 bases are shared with TRBD1. V lost 1 base to trimming and J lost 4 bases; unmatched junction nucleotides: 2. This CDR3 spans 15 amino acids. CDR1 and CDR2 (germline): SGHTA, FQGNSA. As DNA, the CDR3 is TGTGCCAGCAGCTTAGGGGACAGGGCAAAAAACATTCAGTACTTC. Translating gives CASSLGDRAKNIQYF.

This chain connects TRBV19 to TRBJ2-3, with 10 bases matching TRBD1. V shed 7 bases and J 3 bases; nucleotides not matched to a gene: 4. Germline CDR1 is LNHDA and CDR2 is SQIVND (reference sequence). There are 14 residues in the CDR3. The CDR3 loop reads CASIGTGATDTQYF. CDR3 DNA: TGTGCCAGTATTGGGACAGGGGCGACAGATACGCAGTATTTT.

The chain recombines TRBV6-5 with TRBJ2-7, with 10 bases that match TRBD1. From germline, CDR1 is MNHEY and CDR2 SVGAGI. CDR3 length: 14 amino acids. The V and J ends lost 10 bases and 1 base, in that order; junction bases with no gene match: 7. CDR3 coding DNA: TGTGCCAACCGGCCGGGACAGGGGTCCTACGAGCAGTACTTC. Translation: CANRPGQGSYEQYF.

This chain connects TRBV7-9 to TRBJ1-3; no clear D gene. Germline V lookup: CDR1 SEHNR, CDR2 FQNEAQ (reference sequence). V was cut by 3 bases and J by 2 bases, with 2 bases left in between. The CDR3 totals 12 residues. CDR3 in DNA: TGTGCCAGCAGCTTCGCTGGAAACACCATATATTTT. Protein sequence: CASSFAGNTIYF.

The J gene is TRBJ1-2, the V gene TRBV7-2; 8 nucleotides match TRBD1. Per germline, CDR1 SGHTA and CDR2 FQGNSA. The CDR3 runs 13 residues. V gave up 9 bases and J gave up 3 bases; unmatched junction bases: 6. The CDR3 DNA sequence: TGTGCCAGTAGACAGGGGTTGGACTATGGCTACACCTTC. Protein product: CASRQGLDYGYTF.